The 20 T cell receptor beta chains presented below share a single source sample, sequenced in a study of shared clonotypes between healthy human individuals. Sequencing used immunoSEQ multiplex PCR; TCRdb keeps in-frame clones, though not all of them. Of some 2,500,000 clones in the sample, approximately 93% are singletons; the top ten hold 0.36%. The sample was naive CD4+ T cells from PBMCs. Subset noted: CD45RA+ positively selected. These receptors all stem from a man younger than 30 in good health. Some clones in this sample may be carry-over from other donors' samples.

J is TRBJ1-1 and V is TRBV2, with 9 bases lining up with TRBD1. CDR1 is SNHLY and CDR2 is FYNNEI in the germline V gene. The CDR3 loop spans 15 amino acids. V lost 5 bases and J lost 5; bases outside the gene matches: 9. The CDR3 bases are TGTGCCAGCAGTATGGACAGGGGCGGTGGGACTGAAGCTTTCTTT. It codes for CASSMDRGGGTEAFF.

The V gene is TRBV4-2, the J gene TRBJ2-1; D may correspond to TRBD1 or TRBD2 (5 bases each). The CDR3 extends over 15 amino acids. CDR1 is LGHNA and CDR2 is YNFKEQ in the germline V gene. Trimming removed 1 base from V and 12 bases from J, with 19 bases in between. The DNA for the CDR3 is TGTGCCAGCAGCCAAGGCCCGGGACCCCGGACATGGCAGTTCTTC. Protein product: CASSQGPGPRTWQFF.

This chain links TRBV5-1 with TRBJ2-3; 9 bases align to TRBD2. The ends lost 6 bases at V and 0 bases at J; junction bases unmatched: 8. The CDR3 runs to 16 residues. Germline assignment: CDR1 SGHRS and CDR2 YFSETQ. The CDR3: CASTGSGRYSTDTQYF. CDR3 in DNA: TGCGCCAGCACTGGCAGCGGGAGGTACAGCACAGATACGCAGTATTTT.

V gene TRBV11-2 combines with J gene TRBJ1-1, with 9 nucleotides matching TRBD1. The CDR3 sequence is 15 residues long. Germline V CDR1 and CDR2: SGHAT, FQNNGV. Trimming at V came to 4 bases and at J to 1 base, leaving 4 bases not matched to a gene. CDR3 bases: TGTGCCAGCAGCTCCGGGACAGGGTCGAACACTGAAGCTTTCTTT. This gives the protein CASSSGTGSNTEAFF.

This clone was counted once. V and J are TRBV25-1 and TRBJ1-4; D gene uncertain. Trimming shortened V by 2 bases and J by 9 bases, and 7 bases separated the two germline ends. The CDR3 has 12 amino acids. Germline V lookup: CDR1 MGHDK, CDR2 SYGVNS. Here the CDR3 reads CASSEHGKKLFF. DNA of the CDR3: TGTGCCAGCAGTGAACATGGGAAAAAACTGTTTTTT.

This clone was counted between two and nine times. The CDR3, as DNA: TGCGCCAGCAGCTTGGAGTCCGTCAGGTACACTGAAGCTTTCTTT. Its translation is CASSLESVRYTEAFF. The chain joins TRBV5-1 to TRBJ1-1; no reliable D call. Germline CDR1 is SGHRS and CDR2 is YFSETQ. This CDR3 region has 15 residues. The ends were cut back, 0 bases at V and 3 bases at J, with 12 bases in the middle.

The CDR3 reads CAWSVLAGGGSSATGELFF. CDR3 nucleotide sequence: TGTGCCTGGAGTGTATTAGCGGGGGGCGGGAGCTCGGCCACCGGGGAGCTGTTTTTT. The V call is TRBV30, the J call TRBJ2-2, with TRBD2 matching 10 bases. V lost 0 bases and J lost 4; bases outside the gene matches: 14. In germline, CDR1 is GTSNPN, CDR2 SVGIG (reference sequence). The CDR3 spans 19 residues. Full variable domain (missing parts from reference TRBV30 and TRBJ2-2): SQTIHQWPATLVQPVGSPLSLECTVEGTSNPNLYWYRQAAGRGLQLLFYSVGIGQISSEVPQNLSASRPQDRQFILSSKKLLLSDSGFYLCAWSVLAGGGSSATGELFFGEGSRLTVL.

The chain's CDR3 is CASSQASPAAANTGELFF. For the CDR3, the DNA is TGTGCCAGCAGCCAAGCCTCCCCAGCAGCCGCGAACACCGGGGAGCTGTTTTTT. This rearrangement joins TRBV5-4 to TRBJ2-2, with D hard to call. The V gene's germline CDR1 is SGHNT and CDR2 YYREEE (reference sequence). CDR3 size: 18 residues. V dropped 4 bases and J dropped 0 bases, with 19 bases sitting between them.

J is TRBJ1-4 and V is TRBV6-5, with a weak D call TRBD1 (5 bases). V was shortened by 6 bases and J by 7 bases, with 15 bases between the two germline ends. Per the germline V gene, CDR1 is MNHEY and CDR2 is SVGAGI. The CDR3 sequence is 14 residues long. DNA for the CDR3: TGTGCCAGCAGGCGCCGGACATCTCCTGAAAAACTGTTTTTT. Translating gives CASRRRTSPEKLFF.

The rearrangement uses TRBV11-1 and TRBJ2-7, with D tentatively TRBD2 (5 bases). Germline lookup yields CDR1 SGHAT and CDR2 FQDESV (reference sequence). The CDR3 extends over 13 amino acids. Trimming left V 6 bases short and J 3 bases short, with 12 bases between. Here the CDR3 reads CASSRGLGYEQYF. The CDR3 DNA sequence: TGTGCCAGCAGTCGAGGGTTGGGCTACGAGCAGTACTTC.

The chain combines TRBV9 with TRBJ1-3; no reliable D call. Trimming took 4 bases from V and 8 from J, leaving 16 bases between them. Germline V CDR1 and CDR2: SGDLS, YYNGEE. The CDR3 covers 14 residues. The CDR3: CASSLGVTSDTIYF. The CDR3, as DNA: TGTGCCAGCAGCTTAGGAGTAACTTCGGACACCATATATTTT.

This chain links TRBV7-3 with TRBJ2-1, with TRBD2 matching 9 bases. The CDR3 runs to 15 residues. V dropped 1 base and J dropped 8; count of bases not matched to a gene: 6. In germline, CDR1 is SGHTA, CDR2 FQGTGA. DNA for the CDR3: TGTGCCAGCAGCTTAATAGCGGGAGCTCGGGATGAGCAGTTCTTC. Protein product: CASSLIAGARDEQFF.

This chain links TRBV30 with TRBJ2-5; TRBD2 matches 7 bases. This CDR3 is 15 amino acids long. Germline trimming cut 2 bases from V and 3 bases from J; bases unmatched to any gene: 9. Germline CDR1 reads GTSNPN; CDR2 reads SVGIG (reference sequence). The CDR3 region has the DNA TGTGCCTGGAGTAAAGCGGGAACTTACGAAGAGACCCAGTACTTC. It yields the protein CAWSKAGTYEETQYF. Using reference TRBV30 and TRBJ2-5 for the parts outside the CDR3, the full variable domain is SQTIHQWPATLVQPVGSPLSLECTVEGTSNPNLYWYRQAAGRGLQLLFYSVGIGQISSEVPQNLSASRPQDRQFILSSKKLLLSDSGFYLCAWSKAGTYEETQYFGPGTRLLVL.

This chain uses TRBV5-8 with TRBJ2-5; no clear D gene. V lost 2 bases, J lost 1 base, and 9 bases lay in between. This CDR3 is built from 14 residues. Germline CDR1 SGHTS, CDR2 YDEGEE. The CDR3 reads CASSFRRIQETQYF. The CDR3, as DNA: TGTGCCAGCAGCTTCCGACGGATCCAAGAGACCCAGTACTTC.

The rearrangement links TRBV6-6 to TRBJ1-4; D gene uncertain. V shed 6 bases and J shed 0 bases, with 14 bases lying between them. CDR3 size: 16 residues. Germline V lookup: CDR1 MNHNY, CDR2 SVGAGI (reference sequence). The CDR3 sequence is CASSPRPGATNEKLFF. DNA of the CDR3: TGTGCCAGCAGCCCCAGACCCGGGGCAACTAATGAAAAACTGTTTTTT.

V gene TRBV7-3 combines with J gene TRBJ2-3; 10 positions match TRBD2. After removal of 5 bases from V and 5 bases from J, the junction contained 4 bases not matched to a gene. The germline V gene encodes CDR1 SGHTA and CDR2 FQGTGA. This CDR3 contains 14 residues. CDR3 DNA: TGTGCCAGCAGCATGAGACTAGCGGGAGATACGCAGTATTTT. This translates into CASSMRLAGDTQYF.

The CDR3 loop is CASRRTGNDGNTIYF. The CDR3 region has the DNA TGTGCCAGCAGGCGAACAGGGAACGATGGAAACACCATATATTTT. V is TRBV2 and J is TRBJ1-3; weak D call: TRBD1 (6 bases). CDR3 length: 15 amino acids. Germline-derived CDR1 and CDR2 are SNHLY and FYNNEI. The ends were cut back, 6 bases at V and 3 bases at J, with 15 bases in the middle.

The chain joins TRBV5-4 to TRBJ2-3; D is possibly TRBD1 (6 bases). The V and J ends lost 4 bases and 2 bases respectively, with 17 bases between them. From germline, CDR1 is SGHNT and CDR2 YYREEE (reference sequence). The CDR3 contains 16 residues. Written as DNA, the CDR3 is TGTGCCAGCAGCCCCGGCCCCGACAGGACCACAGATACGCAGTATTTT. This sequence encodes CASSPGPDRTTDTQYF.

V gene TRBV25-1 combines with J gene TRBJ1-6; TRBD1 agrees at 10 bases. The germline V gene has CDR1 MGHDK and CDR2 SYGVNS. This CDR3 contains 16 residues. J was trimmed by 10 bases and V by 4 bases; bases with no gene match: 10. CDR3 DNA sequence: TGTGCCAGCAGTGGAAACCTGGGACAGGGGTGGTCACCCCTCCACTTT. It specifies CASSGNLGQGWSPLHF.

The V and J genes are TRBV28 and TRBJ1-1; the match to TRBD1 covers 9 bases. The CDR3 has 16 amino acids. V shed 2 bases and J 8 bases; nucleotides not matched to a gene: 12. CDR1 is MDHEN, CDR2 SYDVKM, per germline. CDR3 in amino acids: CASSLEQGARGAEAFF. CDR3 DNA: TGTGCCAGCAGTTTAGAACAGGGGGCGCGAGGTGCGGAAGCTTTCTTT.